Each of the 20 T cell receptor beta chains below was sequenced from the same sample in a study of T cell responses to AZD1222 COVID-19 vaccine. The method was immunoSEQ multiplex PCR; TCRdb's version includes in-frame clones alone and lacks a portion of them. The sample records around 140,000 clones, 92% being singletons. The sample here was peripheral blood, taken on day 0 of AZD1222 vaccination. The source of these receptors is an adult in good health.

The chain links TRBV19 to TRBJ1-5; D is ambiguous. The germline CDR1 and CDR2 sequences are LNHDA and SQIVND (reference sequence). The CDR3 length is 14 residues. With 2 bases removed from V and 1 base from J, the gap between germline ends came to 6 bases. CDR3 sequence: CASSIQASNQPQHF. The CDR3 DNA reads TGTGCCAGTAGTATACAGGCCAGCAATCAGCCCCAGCATTTT. Full variable domain (missing parts from reference TRBV19 and TRBJ1-5): DGGITQSPKYLFRKEGQNVTLSCEQNLNHDAMYWYRQDPGQGLRLIYYSQIVNDFQKGDIAEGYSVSREKKESFPLTVTSAQKNPTAFYLCASSIQASNQPQHFGDGTRLSIL.

This clone appeared a single time. The rearrangement uses TRBV5-6 and TRBJ1-3, with a possible D match to TRBD1 (5 bases). Looked up from germline, CDR1 is SGHDT and CDR2 is YYEEEE. Trimming left V 0 bases short and J 4 bases short, with 11 bases between. The CDR3 has 15 amino acids. The CDR3: CASSLVGTAGNTIYF. The CDR3 bases are TGTGCCAGCAGCTTGGTTGGGACTGCCGGAAACACCATATATTTT.

The rearrangement joins TRBV15 to TRBJ2-7; TRBD1 is a possible D gene (5 bases). Germline CDR1 and CDR2: LNHNV and YYDKDF (reference sequence). V lost 0 bases, J lost 4 bases, and 13 bases lay in between. The CDR3 totals 15 residues. In DNA form, the CDR3 reads TGTGCCACCAGCAGAGAAGCAGGGTCGAGGTACGAGCAGTACTTC. Translation: CATSREAGSRYEQYF.

This chain connects TRBV19 to TRBJ2-2; TRBD1 or TRBD2 may be the D gene (5 bases each). V gave up 2 bases and J gave up 4 bases, with 8 bases separating them. Germline loops: CDR1 LNHDA, CDR2 SQIVND (reference sequence). The CDR3 consists of 14 residues. The CDR3 bases are TGTGCCAGTAGTATATCGGGGCCCACCGGGGAGCTGTTTTTT. This translates into CASSISGPTGELFF.

The chain joins TRBV5-4 to TRBJ2-1, with unresolved D. The CDR3 loop spans 13 amino acids. Trimming removed 4 bases from V and 8 bases from J, with 13 bases in between. Germline CDR1 is SGHNT and CDR2 is YYREEE (reference sequence). CDR3 sequence reads: CASSVKGPHEQFF. Written as DNA, the CDR3 is TGTGCCAGCAGCGTAAAGGGCCCCCATGAGCAGTTCTTC.

The V call is TRBV9, the J call TRBJ2-3, with TRBD1 matching over 11 bases. This CDR3 region has 16 residues. Germline V lookup: CDR1 SGDLS, CDR2 YYNGEE. The V segment lost 3 bases and the J segment 6 bases; nucleotides outside the gene matches: 9. The CDR3 nucleotides read TGTGCCAGCAGCGCACTGGGGACAGGGGGTGATGATACGCAGTATTTT. Amino acid sequence: CASSALGTGGDDTQYF.

The chain employs TRBV19 and TRBJ2-1; no clear D. The CDR3 sequence is 13 residues long. CDR1 and CDR2 from the germline V gene are LNHDA and SQIVND (reference sequence). Trimming left V 5 bases short and J 7 bases short, with 12 bases between. The chain's CDR3 is CASSPLWSNEQFF. DNA for the CDR3: TGTGCCAGTAGTCCCCTCTGGAGTAATGAGCAGTTCTTC.

The rearrangement links TRBV6-6 to TRBJ2-1, with 9 bases fitting TRBD1. Trimming took 8 bases from V and 8 from J; bases not matched to a gene: 10. CDR1 and CDR2 (germline): MNHNY, SVGAGI (reference sequence). This CDR3 has 14 amino acids. The CDR3 region is CASLPGQGGDEQFF. The DNA for the CDR3 is TGTGCCAGCTTGCCGGGACAGGGCGGGGATGAGCAGTTCTTC.

The chain uses TRBV27 and TRBJ1-5; D is unclear. Per germline, CDR1 MNHEY and CDR2 SMNVEV (reference sequence). Deletions cut 6 bases from V and 0 bases from J, with 12 bases between. This CDR3 has 15 residues. CDR3 sequence (DNA): TGTGCCAGCAGGGAACGGCTGTATAGCAATCAGCCCCAGCATTTT. Its protein is CASRERLYSNQPQHF.

The CDR3, as DNA: TGTGCCTCCGGGGAAGAGAACACCGGGGAGCTGTTTTTT. Translating it yields CASGEENTGELFF. This chain joins TRBV6-5 and TRBJ2-2; a weak D match, TRBD2 (5 bases). Germline V gives CDR1 MNHEY, CDR2 SVGAGI. The CDR3 sequence is 13 residues long. V was shortened by 11 bases and J by 1 base, with 11 bases between the two germline ends.

The CDR3 region is CASRHMNTEAFF. The CDR3 bases are TGTGCCAGCAGACACATGAACACTGAAGCTTTCTTT. The chain has TRBV6-5 and TRBJ1-1; no definite D call. V lost 6 bases, J lost 0 bases, and 5 bases lay in between. The germline gives CDR1 MNHEY, CDR2 SVGAGI. This CDR3 has 12 residues.

The gene calls are TRBV5-1 and TRBJ2-2; TRBD2 is a possible D gene (5 bases). Germline-derived CDR1 and CDR2 are SGHRS and YFSETQ. The CDR3 sequence is 17 residues long. V was shortened by 0 bases and J by 0 bases, with 12 bases between the two germline ends. The CDR3, as DNA: TGCGCCAGCAGCTTGGGTTGGCGGGCTGCGAACACCGGGGAGCTGTTTTTT. Translation: CASSLGWRAANTGELFF.

The chain is built from TRBV11-2 and TRBJ2-3; D remains unclear. Germline CDR1 SGHAT, CDR2 FQNNGV. V lost 0 bases to trimming and J lost 0 bases, with 4 bases between them. The CDR3 spans 14 residues. For the CDR3, the DNA is TGTGCCAGCAGCTTAGACGTCAGCACAGATACGCAGTATTTT. Its translation: CASSLDVSTDTQYF.

The chain carries TRBV4-2 and TRBJ2-1; 9 positions match TRBD2. Per germline, CDR1 LGHNA and CDR2 YNFKEQ. The CDR3 length is 14 residues. Trimming at V came to 5 bases and at J to 10 bases, leaving 9 bases not matched to a gene. The CDR3 here is CASSWREGPGEQFF. In DNA, the CDR3 is TGTGCCAGCAGCTGGCGGGAGGGCCCTGGGGAGCAGTTCTTC.

This chain links TRBV24-1 with TRBJ2-3, with no clear D. The ends were cut back, 4 bases at V and 2 bases at J, with 6 bases in the middle. The CDR3 runs 13 residues. Germline lookup yields CDR1 KGHDR and CDR2 SFDVKD. This chain's CDR3 is CATSDVDTDTQYF. Here the CDR3 DNA reads TGTGCCACCAGTGACGTGGACACAGATACGCAGTATTTT.

The chain uses TRBV27 and TRBJ2-2; the D is unclear. The germline gives CDR1 MNHEY, CDR2 SMNVEV (reference sequence). The V end was cut by 4 bases, the J end by 3 bases, with 21 bases between. This CDR3 is 18 amino acids long. The DNA for the CDR3 is TGTGCCAGCAGTTACCTGTATAGTCTCGGTCTGGACACCGGGGAGCTGTTTTTT. This translates into CASSYLYSLGLDTGELFF.

The chain is built from TRBV5-1 and TRBJ2-1, with D unclear. V shed 0 bases and J shed 9 bases, with 13 bases lying between them. Per germline, CDR1 SGHRS and CDR2 YFSETQ. This CDR3 has 14 residues. The CDR3 spells CASSLAVGSTEQFF. CDR3 DNA sequence: TGCGCCAGCAGCTTGGCCGTAGGTTCGACTGAGCAGTTCTTC.

This clone was recorded only once. The V and J genes are TRBV24-1 and TRBJ2-2, with D perhaps given as TRBD1 or TRBD2 (7 bases each). This CDR3 comprises 15 residues. Trimming cost V 6 bases and J 5 bases, with 15 bases left between them. The germline gives CDR1 KGHDR, CDR2 SFDVKD. CDR3: CATSRSRGGTGELFF. The CDR3 coding sequence is TGTGCCACCAGTCGTAGCAGGGGGGGGACCGGGGAGCTGTTTTTT.

The chain recombines TRBV28 with TRBJ2-4; D may be TRBD1 or TRBD2 (5 bases each). Trimming took 5 bases from V and 0 from J, leaving 14 bases between them. The CDR3 consists of 16 residues. Germline CDR1 reads MDHEN; CDR2 reads SYDVKM. CDR3 loop: CASSNRDLLAKNIQYF. The CDR3 bases are TGTGCCAGCAGTAATCGGGACCTACTAGCCAAAAACATTCAGTACTTC. Complete variable domain (other parts from reference TRBV28 and TRBJ2-4): DVKVTQSSRYLVKRTGEKVFLECVQDMDHENMFWYRQDPGLGLRLIYFSYDVKMKEKGDIPEGYSVSREKKERFSLILESASTNQTSMYLCASSNRDLLAKNIQYFGAGTRLSVL.

This clone was observed once. Relative to the germline gene, one junction end is altered; a read error may explain this. The gene calls are TRBV6-5 and TRBJ1-1; 7 bases line up with TRBD1. Germline-derived CDR1 and CDR2 are MNHEY and SVGAGI. The CDR3 is 15 amino acids. As DNA, the CDR3 is TGTGCCAGCAGGTACTTGGGACAGATTAACACTGAAGCTTTCTTT. Translating it yields CASRYLGQINTEAFF.